This T cell receptor beta chain was profiled in a study of T cell responses to AZD1222 COVID-19 vaccine. Broader study findings: Baseline seropositives among AZD1222 recipients totaled only six or seven. Repertoires were collected only later (after the peak T cell response had occurred). Spike-specific TCR breadth and depth went up after people got two AZD1222 doses. Among spike-specific TCRs, nearly half reportedly target unmutated variant regions.

Assay used: immunoSEQ multiplex PCR; TCRdb lists only in-frame clones, some missing. The profile shows approximately 170,000 clones, 80% to 90% of them singletons. From germline, CDR1 is LNHDA and CDR2 SQIVND (reference sequence). V trimming: 10 bases; J trimming: 2 bases; junction bases outside the gene matches: 22. The CDR3 has 19 amino acids. A note on this clone: Its specificity is unknown.

This TCR derives from an adult in good health. The specimen comprised peripheral blood, sampled on day 0 of AZD1222 vaccination. The chain combines TRBV19 with TRBJ1-5; TRBD1 aligns across 8 bases. This CDR3 reads CATPLYGTGPWRGNQPQHF. As DNA, the CDR3 is TGTGCCACCCCCCTTTATGGGACAGGCCCATGGCGGGGCAATCAGCCCCAGCATTTT.